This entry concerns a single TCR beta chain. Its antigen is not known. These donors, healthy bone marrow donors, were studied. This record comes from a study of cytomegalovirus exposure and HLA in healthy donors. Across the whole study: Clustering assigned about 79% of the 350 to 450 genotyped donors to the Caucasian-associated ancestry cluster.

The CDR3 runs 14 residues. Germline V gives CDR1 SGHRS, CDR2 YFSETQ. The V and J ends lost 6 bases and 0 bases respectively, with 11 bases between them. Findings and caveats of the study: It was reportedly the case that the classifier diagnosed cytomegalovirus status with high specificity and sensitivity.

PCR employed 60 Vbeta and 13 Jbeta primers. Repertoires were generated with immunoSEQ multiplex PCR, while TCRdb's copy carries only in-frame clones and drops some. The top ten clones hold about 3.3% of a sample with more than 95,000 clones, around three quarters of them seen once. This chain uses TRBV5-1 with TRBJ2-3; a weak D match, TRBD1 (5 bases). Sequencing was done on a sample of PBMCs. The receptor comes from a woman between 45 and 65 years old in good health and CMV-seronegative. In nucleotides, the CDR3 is TGCGCCAGCAATACCCAGGGAAGCACAGATACGCAGTATTTT. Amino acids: CASNTQGSTDTQYF.